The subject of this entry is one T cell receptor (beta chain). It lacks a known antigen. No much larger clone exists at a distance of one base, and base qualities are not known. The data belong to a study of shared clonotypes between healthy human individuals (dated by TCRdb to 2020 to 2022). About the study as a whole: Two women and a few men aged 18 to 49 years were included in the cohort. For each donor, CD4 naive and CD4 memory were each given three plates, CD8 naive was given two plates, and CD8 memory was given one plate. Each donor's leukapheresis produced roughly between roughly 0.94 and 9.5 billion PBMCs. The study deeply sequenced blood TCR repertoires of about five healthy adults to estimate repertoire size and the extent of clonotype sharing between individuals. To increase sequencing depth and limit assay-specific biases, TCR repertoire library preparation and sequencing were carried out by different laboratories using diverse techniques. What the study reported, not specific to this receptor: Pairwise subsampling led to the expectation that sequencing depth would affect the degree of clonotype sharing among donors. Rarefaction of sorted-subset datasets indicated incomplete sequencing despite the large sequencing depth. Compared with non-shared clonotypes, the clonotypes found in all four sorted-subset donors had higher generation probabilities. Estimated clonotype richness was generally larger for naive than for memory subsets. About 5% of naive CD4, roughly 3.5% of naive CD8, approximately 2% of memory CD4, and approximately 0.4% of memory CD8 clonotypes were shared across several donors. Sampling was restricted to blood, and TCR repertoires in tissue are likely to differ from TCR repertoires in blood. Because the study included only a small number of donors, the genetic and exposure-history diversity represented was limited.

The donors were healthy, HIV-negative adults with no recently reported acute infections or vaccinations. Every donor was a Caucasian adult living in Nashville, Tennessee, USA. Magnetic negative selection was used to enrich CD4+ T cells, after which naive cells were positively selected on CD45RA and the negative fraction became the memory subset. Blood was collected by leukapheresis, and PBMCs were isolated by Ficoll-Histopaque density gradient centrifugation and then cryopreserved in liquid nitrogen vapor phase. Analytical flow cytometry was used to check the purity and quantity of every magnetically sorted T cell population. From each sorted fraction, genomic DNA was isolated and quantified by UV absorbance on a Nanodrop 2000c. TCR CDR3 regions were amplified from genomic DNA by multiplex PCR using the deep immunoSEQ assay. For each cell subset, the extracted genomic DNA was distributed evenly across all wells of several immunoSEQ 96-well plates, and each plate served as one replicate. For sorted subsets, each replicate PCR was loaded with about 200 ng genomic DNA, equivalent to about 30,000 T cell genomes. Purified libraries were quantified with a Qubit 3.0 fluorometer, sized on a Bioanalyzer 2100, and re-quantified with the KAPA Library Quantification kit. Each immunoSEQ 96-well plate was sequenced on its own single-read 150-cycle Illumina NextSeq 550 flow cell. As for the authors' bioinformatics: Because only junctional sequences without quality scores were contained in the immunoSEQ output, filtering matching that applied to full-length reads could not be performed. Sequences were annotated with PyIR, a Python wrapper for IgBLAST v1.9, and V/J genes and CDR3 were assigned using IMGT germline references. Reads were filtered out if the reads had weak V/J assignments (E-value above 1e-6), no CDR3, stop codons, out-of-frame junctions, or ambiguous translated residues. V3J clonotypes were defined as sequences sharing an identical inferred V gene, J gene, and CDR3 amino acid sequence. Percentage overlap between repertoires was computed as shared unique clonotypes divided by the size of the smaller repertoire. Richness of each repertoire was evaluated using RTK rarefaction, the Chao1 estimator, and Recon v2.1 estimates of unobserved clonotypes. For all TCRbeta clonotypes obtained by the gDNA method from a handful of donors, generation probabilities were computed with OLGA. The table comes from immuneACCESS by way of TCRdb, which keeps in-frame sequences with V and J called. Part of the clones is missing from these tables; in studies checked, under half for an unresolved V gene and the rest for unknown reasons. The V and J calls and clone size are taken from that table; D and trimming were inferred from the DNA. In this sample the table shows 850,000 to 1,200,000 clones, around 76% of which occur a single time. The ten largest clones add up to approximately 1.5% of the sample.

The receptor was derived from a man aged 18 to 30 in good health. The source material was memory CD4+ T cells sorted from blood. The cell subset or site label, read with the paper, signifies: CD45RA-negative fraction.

The DNA reads as follows: TGTGCCAGTAGTCTATTAGCGGGGGGGGCAGATACGCAGTATTTT. Its protein reads: CASSLLAGGADTQYF. The sequence joins TRBV19 to TRBJ2-3, with 11 bases matching TRBD2. CDR1 LNHDA and CDR2 SQIVND were looked up in the germline V gene (reference sequence). Trimming removed 5 bases from V and 4 bases from J; the gene matches leave 5 bases unexplained. Counted from cysteine to phenylalanine, this CDR3 has 15 amino acids. The only DNA kept is the CDR3, 45 bases in frame from the first base.